This T cell receptor (beta chain) was obtained from a study of CD8 T cells in ankylosing spondylitis. V shed 3 bases and J 0 bases; nucleotides not matched to a gene: 16. The CDR3 contains 22 residues. The germline CDR1 and CDR2 sequences are MGHRA and YSYEKL. Quantitative molecular-barcoded 5'-RACE generated the TCR beta libraries. TCRdb redid the calling of the 5' RACE reads with MiXCR, one entry per CDR3 protein. The sample shows some 800,000 distinct CDR3 sequences, approximately 10% of them seen only once. In its sample, this clonotype was seen once. Its antigen is still unknown. Findings and limits, study-wide: Disease-linked clones bore a CD8+ phenotype and were relatively rare in peripheral blood. Several of the motif variants were reported before in synovial fluid and blood from reactive arthritis. Ankylosing spondylitis blood appeared to carry a characteristic TCR beta motif of eight or nine highly homologous variants. Reported data indicate significant enrichment of disease-linked clones within matched ankylosing spondylitis synovial fluid.

The TCR was taken from a male donor with ankylosing spondylitis. Sequenced sample: blood, either unsorted or a sorted T cell fraction (not recorded which). The gene calls are TRBV4-1 and TRBJ2-3; 15 positions match TRBD2. CDR3 amino acids: CASSHTLTGLAGGLSSTDTQYF. The DNA of the CDR3 is TGCGCCAGCAGCCACACCTTGACGGGACTAGCGGGGGGTCTATCTAGCACAGATACGCAGTATTTT.